These 15 T cell receptor beta chains came from one sample sequenced in a study of shared clonotypes between healthy human individuals. Clones were read by immunoSEQ multiplex PCR, and TCRdb kept only the in-frame ones, dropping some. The table lists about 600,000 clones, about 96% of them singletons. The sequencing sample was made of naive CD4+ T cells sorted from blood. Subset in this sample: CD45RA+ positively selected. The source of these receptors is a young woman in good health.

The chain joins TRBV27 to TRBJ1-4; D is unresolved. The V end was cut by 3 bases, the J end by 4 bases, with 9 bases between. The CDR3 spans 14 residues. CDR1 is MNHEY and CDR2 is SMNVEV in the germline V gene (reference sequence). The CDR3 DNA is TGTGCCAGCAGTTTTTTCGGGCGTAATGAAAAACTGTTTTTT. Its translation is CASSFFGRNEKLFF.

The chain employs TRBV9 and TRBJ2-7; 11 nucleotides agree with TRBD1. CDR3 length equals 15 residues. In germline, CDR1 is SGDLS, CDR2 YYNGEE. V trimming: 0 bases; J trimming: 6 bases; junction bases outside the gene matches: 5. This CDR3 is CASSVGPGQGVEQYF. The DNA of the CDR3 is TGTGCCAGCAGCGTAGGTCCGGGACAGGGGGTCGAGCAGTACTTC.

The chain is built from TRBV10-3 and TRBJ2-7; 9 positions agree with TRBD1. The CDR3 has 17 residues. Germline CDR1 is ENHRY and CDR2 is SYGVKD. Unmatched junction bases numbered 12, after V lost 6 bases and J lost 0 bases. The CDR3 protein is CAIRRTGATFSSYEQYF. CDR3 in DNA: TGTGCCATCAGAAGGACAGGGGCGACCTTTTCCTCCTACGAGCAGTACTTC.

This clone has just one count. The chain has TRBV19 and TRBJ2-3; maybe TRBD2 (6 bases). The germline V and J ends were trimmed by 10 bases and 5 bases, with 19 bases remaining between them. This CDR3 comprises 14 residues. Germline loops: CDR1 LNHDA, CDR2 SQIVND (reference sequence). CDR3 nucleotides: TGTGCCACCCAATCGGGGGAAGGGTTAGATACGCAGTATTTT. Its protein is CATQSGEGLDTQYF. Drawing the rest from reference TRBV19 and TRBJ2-3, the complete variable domain is DGGITQSPKYLFRKEGQNVTLSCEQNLNHDAMYWYRQDPGQGLRLIYYSQIVNDFQKGDIAEGYSVSREKKESFPLTVTSAQKNPTAFYLCATQSGEGLDTQYFGPGTRLTVL.

The rearrangement links TRBV9 to TRBJ2-7, with 12 nucleotides matching TRBD2. V trimming: 4 bases; J trimming: 4 bases; junction bases outside the gene matches: 9. Germline CDR1 reads SGDLS; CDR2 reads YYNGEE. This CDR3 spans 16 amino acids. CDR3 amino acids: CASSPKGLAGLYEQYF. DNA of the CDR3: TGTGCCAGCAGCCCAAAGGGACTAGCGGGTCTGTACGAGCAGTACTTC.

The rearrangement uses TRBV6-1 and TRBJ2-7; no firm D call. V lost 4 bases and J lost 0, with 7 bases in between. This CDR3 has 13 residues. Germline CDR1 and CDR2: MNHNS and SASEGT. As DNA, the CDR3 is TGTGCCAGCAGTGCGCCGATCTCCTACGAGCAGTACTTC. This encodes CASSAPISYEQYF.

This chain uses TRBV4-2 with TRBJ2-7; perhaps TRBD2 as D (5 bases). Trimming cost V 0 bases and J 0 bases, with 18 bases left between them. This CDR3 contains 18 residues. Germline-derived CDR1 and CDR2 are LGHNA and YNFKEQ. CDR3 DNA sequence: TGTGCCAGCAGCCAAGATCGGGGTCCGACGGGAAGCTCCTACGAGCAGTACTTC. Its translation is CASSQDRGPTGSSYEQYF.

The chain carries TRBV27 and TRBJ2-5, with D unclear. The germline V gene encodes CDR1 MNHEY and CDR2 SMNVEV (reference sequence). The CDR3 extends over 13 amino acids. Trimming removed 7 bases from V and 5 bases from J, with 14 bases in between. The CDR3 reads CASTSGPSETQYF. CDR3 bases: TGTGCCAGCACTAGTGGCCCGTCGGAGACCCAGTACTTC.

This clone was counted once. CDR3 DNA sequence: TGTGCCAGCAGCTTCCGGGACAGGGGCCGCTCTTACTATGGCTACACCTTC. Translated, it gives CASSFRDRGRSYYGYTF. V and J are TRBV21-1 and TRBJ1-2; the D call TRBD1 from the table was never checked on the DNA. TRBV21-1 is a documented pseudogene. The CDR3 is 17 amino acids.

This chain connects TRBV7-6 to TRBJ2-7, with unresolved D. V was pared by 1 base and J by 2 bases, with 9 bases between. The CDR3 has 14 residues. The germline CDR1 and CDR2 sequences are SGHVS and FNYEAQ. The CDR3 protein is CASSLDSQTYEQYF. The CDR3 DNA is TGTGCCAGCAGCTTAGATTCACAAACCTACGAGCAGTACTTC.

The rearrangement joins TRBV18 to TRBJ1-1; D unresolved. Germline V gene sequence: CDR1 KGHSH, CDR2 LQKENI. This CDR3 comprises 14 residues. Trimming took 3 bases from V and 1 from J, leaving 9 bases between them. CDR3 coding DNA: TGTGCCAGCTCACCTTCGAAAGGGAACACTGAAGCTTTCTTT. As protein: CASSPSKGNTEAFF. The full variable domain, in which reference TRBV18 and TRBJ1-1 provide the parts outside the CDR3, is NAGVMQNPRHLVRRRGQEARLRCSPMKGHSHVYWYRQLPEEGLKFMVYLQKENIIDESGMPKERFSAEFPKEGPSILRIQQVVRGDSAAYFCASSPSKGNTEAFFGQGTRLTVV.

The genes are TRBV6-6 and TRBJ1-4; maybe TRBD1 (6 bases). CDR3 length equals 15 residues. Germline V gene data show CDR1 as MNHNY and CDR2 as SVGAGI (reference sequence). The V end lost 5 bases, the J end lost 0 bases, and 10 bases lay between the germline ends. This CDR3 reads CASSPGTTTNEKLFF. For the CDR3, the DNA is TGTGCCAGCAGTCCCGGGACAACAACTAATGAAAAACTGTTTTTT.

The CDR3 nucleotides read TGTGCCTGGAGTGTACCAGGGAGGAGGAACACTGAAGCTTTCTTT. This sequence encodes CAWSVPGRRNTEAFF. The chain is built from TRBV30 and TRBJ1-1; D might be TRBD1 (5 bases). Germline lookup yields CDR1 GTSNPN and CDR2 SVGIG (reference sequence). This CDR3 contains 15 residues. V was shortened by 0 bases and J by 1 base, with 12 bases between the two germline ends.

J is TRBJ2-7 and V is TRBV18, with TRBD1 identical over 7 bases. The CDR3 spans 18 residues. The V segment lost 4 bases and the J segment 5 bases; nucleotides outside the gene matches: 20. Germline CDR1 and CDR2: KGHSH and LQKENI. Here the CDR3 reads CASSLHRTGGTGDHEQYF. CDR3 bases: TGTGCCAGCTCACTTCATCGGACAGGTGGAACAGGGGACCACGAGCAGTACTTC.

This sequence joins TRBV5-1 and TRBJ2-2; 8 nucleotides agree with TRBD2. The CDR3 spans 15 residues. Germline assignment: CDR1 SGHRS and CDR2 YFSETQ. V lost 2 bases, J lost 5 bases, and 5 bases stayed unmatched. CDR3 DNA: TGCGCCAGCAGCTTTTACCGGGAGGGAACCGGGGAGCTGTTTTTT. Its translation: CASSFYREGTGELFF.